The 22 T cell receptor beta chains below come from one sample, sequenced in a study of cytomegalovirus exposure and HLA in healthy donors (dated by TCRdb to 2017 to 2019). Receptor libraries were prepared by the immunoSEQ multiplex PCR assay. The multiplex PCR relied on a mix of 60 forward primers for TCR Vbeta segments and 13 reverse primers for TCR Jbeta segments. The table comes from immuneACCESS by way of TCRdb, which keeps in-frame sequences with V and J called. Part of the clones is missing from these tables; in studies checked, under half for an unresolved V gene and the rest for unknown reasons. Recorded for this sample are some 170,000 clones; around 81% of them occurred a single time. Clones ranked in the top ten supply less than 15% of the sample. Sequencing was done on a sample of PBMCs. Receptor source: a woman aged 50 to 60 in good health and CMV-seronegative.

The chain is built from TRBV7-3 and TRBJ2-1; TRBD2 agrees at 7 bases. Germline trimming cut 2 bases from V and 7 bases from J; bases unmatched to any gene: 2. The CDR3 runs 13 residues. CDR1 is SGHTA, CDR2 FQGTGA, per germline. In nucleotides, the CDR3 is TGTGCCAGCAGCTTAGGCGGGGGTAATGAGCAGTTCTTC. Translating it yields CASSLGGGNEQFF.

The CDR3 protein is CASSQDDREYSGANVLTF. For the CDR3, the DNA is TGTGCCAGCAGCCAAGATGACAGGGAATACTCTGGGGCCAACGTCCTGACTTTC. The rearrangement uses TRBV4-2 and TRBJ2-6; TRBD1 matches 7 bases. The CDR3 covers 18 residues. V lost 0 bases and J lost 0; bases outside the gene matches: 5. Germline V gene lookup returns CDR1 LGHNA and CDR2 YNFKEQ.

The rearrangement joins TRBV6-5 to TRBJ2-5, with a tentative D call TRBD2 (5 bases). TRBJ2-7 explains the end of the DNA better; the J call may be wrong. The germline V gene encodes CDR1 MNHEY and CDR2 SVGAGI. The length of the CDR3 is 11 residues. The CDR3 coding sequence is TGTGCCAGCGGGAGACTCGACGAGCAGTACTTC. It specifies CASGRLDEQYF.

The V and J genes are TRBV25-1 and TRBJ2-1; 8 nucleotides match TRBD2. This CDR3 spans 14 amino acids. The V and J ends lost 1 base and 5 bases, in that order; junction bases with no gene match: 1. In germline, CDR1 is MGHDK, CDR2 SYGVNS. This chain's CDR3 is CASSESGGNNEQFF. The CDR3 DNA follows: TGTGCCAGCAGTGAATCGGGGGGGAACAATGAGCAGTTCTTC.

V usage is TRBV30 and J usage is TRBJ2-5, with TRBD2 matching over 11 bases. Per germline, CDR1 GTSNPN and CDR2 SVGIG (reference sequence). CDR3 length: 17 amino acids. V gave up 2 bases and J gave up 2 bases; unmatched junction bases: 10. The CDR3 DNA reads TGTGCCTGGAGTAAACCCCTCGGGACTAGCGGACAAGAGACCCAGTACTTC. Translated: CAWSKPLGTSGQETQYF.

The rearrangement joins TRBV7-2 to TRBJ2-2, with a tentative D call TRBD2 (5 bases). Germline V gene lookup returns CDR1 SGHTA and CDR2 FQGNSA. CDR3 length: 17 amino acids. V lost 5 bases, J lost 1 base, and 17 bases lay in between. Written as DNA, the CDR3 is TGTGCCAGCAGCCCAGATGGAGGTTGGGGGAACACCGGGGAGCTGTTTTTT. Translating it yields CASSPDGGWGNTGELFF.

The chain combines TRBV20-1 with TRBJ1-2, with D hard to call. Trimming cost V 6 bases and J 8 bases, with 13 bases left between them. This CDR3 comprises 11 residues. Germline CDR1 is DFQATT and CDR2 is SNEGSKA (reference sequence). The CDR3: CSARTEGGYTF. The CDR3 bases are TGCAGTGCCCGGACTGAAGGGGGCTACACCTTC.

The chain has TRBV4-1 and TRBJ2-1; D call uncertain. Germline V CDR1 and CDR2: MGHRA, YSYEKL. Trimming took 2 bases from V and 7 from J, leaving 9 bases between them. The CDR3 sequence is 13 residues long. CDR3 region: CASSQTLGNEQFF. In nucleotides, the CDR3 is TGCGCCAGCAGCCAAACCCTCGGGAATGAGCAGTTCTTC.

V usage is TRBV19 and J usage is TRBJ1-1; no reliable D call. CDR1 and CDR2 (germline): LNHDA, SQIVND (reference sequence). Trimming took off 7 bases at V and 11 bases at J, with 23 bases between the two ends. This CDR3 region has 14 residues. The CDR3 region has the DNA TGTGCCAGTAATCGAGAACCATCGGGGATAGGGGCTTTCTTT. Amino acids: CASNREPSGIGAFF.

The CDR3 is CASSIGRAVRYGYTF. As DNA, the CDR3 is TGTGCCAGTAGTATAGGGAGGGCAGTAAGATATGGCTACACCTTC. The J gene is TRBJ1-2, the V gene TRBV19; no definite D call. Trimming shortened V by 1 base and J by 5 bases, and 14 bases separated the two germline ends. CDR3 length equals 15 residues. Germline lookup yields CDR1 LNHDA and CDR2 SQIVND (reference sequence).

The V call is TRBV6-1, the J call TRBJ1-5; 7 bases fit TRBD1. The CDR3 totals 16 residues. The trim removed 4 bases at V and 5 bases at J, leaving 11 bases unmatched. Germline V gene lookup returns CDR1 MNHNS and CDR2 SASEGT. The CDR3 region is CASSVISTGFHQPQHF. The DNA of the CDR3 is TGTGCCAGCAGTGTAATATCGACAGGGTTTCATCAGCCCCAGCATTTT.

The chain couples TRBV5-1 to TRBJ1-1; the D gene is possibly TRBD1 (5 bases). The V end was cut by 1 base, the J end by 1 base, with 8 bases between. Germline V gives CDR1 SGHRS, CDR2 YFSETQ. This CDR3 comprises 14 residues. The CDR3 nucleotides are TGCGCCAGCAGCTTGCAAACAGGGAACACTGAAGCTTTCTTT. Encoded protein: CASSLQTGNTEAFF.

The rearrangement links TRBV7-7 to TRBJ2-2, with 8 positions matching TRBD2. This CDR3 spans 18 amino acids. Trimming cost V 5 bases and J 2 bases; bases outside gene matches: 13. Germline CDR1 reads SSHAT; CDR2 reads FNYEAQ (reference sequence). The CDR3 is CASSSSPPGGGNTGELFF. For the CDR3, the DNA is TGTGCCAGCAGCAGCAGCCCCCCCGGGGGGGGCAACACCGGGGAGCTGTTTTTT.

This chain uses TRBV5-6 with TRBJ2-7; D possibly corresponds to TRBD2 (6 bases). The CDR3 is 13 residues long. CDR1 is SGHDT, CDR2 YYEEEE, per germline. Trimming shortened V by 0 bases and J by 6 bases, and 10 bases separated the two germline ends. The CDR3, as DNA: TGTGCCAGCAGCTTGGTTCTGGGGGGCGAGCAGTACTTC. Translation gives CASSLVLGGEQYF.

The chain joins TRBV19 to TRBJ2-2, with D perhaps matching TRBD1 (6 bases). The V gene's germline CDR1 is LNHDA and CDR2 SQIVND (reference sequence). Trimming cost V 5 bases and J 2 bases, with 9 bases left between them. CDR3 length: 14 amino acids. The chain's CDR3 is CASSRTENTGELFF. CDR3 DNA: TGTGCCAGTAGTCGGACAGAAAACACCGGGGAGCTGTTTTTT. Looking up the rest from reference TRBV19 and TRBJ2-2 gives the full variable domain: DGGITQSPKYLFRKEGQNVTLSCEQNLNHDAMYWYRQDPGQGLRLIYYSQIVNDFQKGDIAEGYSVSREKKESFPLTVTSAQKNPTAFYLCASSRTENTGELFFGEGSRLTVL.

DNA for the CDR3: TGTGCCAGCAGCATGGGCCCCTCTGGAAACACCATATATTTT. Its protein product is CASSMGPSGNTIYF. The chain uses TRBV7-2 and TRBJ1-3; no clear D. CDR3 length: 14 residues. The ends were cut back, 5 bases at V and 0 bases at J, with 8 bases in the middle. Germline V gene lookup returns CDR1 SGHTA and CDR2 FQGNSA.

On this clone itself: Other DNA sequences in the same sample also yield this CDR3. The chain has TRBV7-2 and TRBJ1-2; 11 positions agree with TRBD1. There are 14 residues in the CDR3. V was clipped by 3 bases and J by 3 bases; unmatched bases: 0. CDR1 and CDR2 from the germline V gene are SGHTA and FQGNSA. The CDR3 DNA reads TGTGCCAGCAGCTTGGGACAGGGGGACTATGGCTACACCTTC. Translated: CASSLGQGDYGYTF.

The rearrangement joins TRBV11-1 to TRBJ2-1, with D possibly being TRBD2 (7 bases). Germline CDR1 and CDR2: SGHAT and FQDESV (reference sequence). The CDR3 has 13 amino acids. With 7 bases removed from V and 10 bases from J, the gap between germline ends came to 17 bases. CDR3 nucleotides: TGTGCCAGCACCTACCAGGGGAGGGCGGAGCAGTTCTTC. Protein sequence: CASTYQGRAEQFF.

The chain is built from TRBV6-1 and TRBJ2-3, with D tentatively TRBD2 (7 bases). The length of the CDR3 is 14 residues. Trimming stripped 6 bases from V and 1 base from J, with 11 bases between. Looked up from germline, CDR1 is MNHNS and CDR2 is SASEGT. The CDR3 spells CASRAGAGTDTQYF. DNA for the CDR3: TGTGCCAGCAGGGCGGGGGCAGGCACAGATACGCAGTATTTT.

This sequence joins TRBV29-1 and TRBJ2-7; D remains ambiguous. V gave up 4 bases and J gave up 3 bases, with 16 bases separating them. Germline CDR1 is SQVTM and CDR2 is ANQGSEA. The CDR3 has 14 amino acids. CDR3 bases: TGCAGCGTTGTCGTTATATCAGGTCGCTACGAGCAGTACTTC. This codes for CSVVVISGRYEQYF.

This chain joins TRBV27 and TRBJ1-5; D remains unclear. This CDR3 spans 13 amino acids. Trimming cost V 10 bases and J 8 bases, with 18 bases left between them. Germline lookup yields CDR1 MNHEY and CDR2 SMNVEV (reference sequence). This CDR3 is CATRRGAIEPQHF. The CDR3 DNA reads as TGTGCCACCCGACGGGGAGCGATTGAGCCCCAGCATTTT.

CDR3 sequence: CASSQSPASGTSYEQYF. CDR3 in DNA: TGCGCCAGCAGTCAATCTCCGGCTAGCGGTACCTCCTACGAGCAGTACTTC. The chain links TRBV23-1 to TRBJ2-7, with TRBD2 matching over 7 bases. TRBV23-1 is sorted into the ORF group, with uncertain function. CDR3 length: 17 amino acids. The V segment lost 0 bases and the J segment 0 bases; nucleotides outside the gene matches: 8.